The rows below give T cell receptor beta chains drawn from one sample of a study of OX40 agonist ivuxolimab in advanced cancers. Data came from immunoSEQ multiplex PCR; TCRdb stores just in-frame clones and leaves some out. Here the sample spans roughly 80,000 clones, 89% being singletons. The sample consisted of CD4+ or CD8+ T cells sorted from blood, taken in a trial of the OX40 agonist ivuxolimab. The source is an adult with an advanced solid tumor such as melanoma, head and neck, liver or kidney cancer. CDR3s include the opening cysteine and the closing phenylalanine or tryptophan. The D gene is left open where the match is weak. Clone size is shown for a subset of rows, as once, few, many or a class of expanded clone.

V: TRBV30; J: TRBJ2-1; size: -; D: -; CDR3: CAWSVRGEQFF; DNA: TGTGCCTGGAGTGTAAGGGGTGAGCAGTTCTTC
V: TRBV18; J: TRBJ2-1; size: -; D: -; CDR3: CASSPLHGQPLGNEQFF; DNA: TGTGCCAGCTCACCCCTACATGGCCAGCCTCTTGGGAATGAGCAGTTCTTC
V: TRBV7-6; J: TRBJ2-1; size: once; D: TRBD2; CDR3: CATSPGLANNEQFF; DNA: TGTGCCACCTCACCGGGACTAGCGAACAATGAGCAGTTCTTC
V: TRBV4-1; J: TRBJ1-2; size: -; D: -; CDR3: CASSQVSRIDGYTF; DNA: TGCGCCAGCAGCCAAGTAAGCCGGATCGATGGCTACACCTTC
V: TRBV5-5; J: TRBJ1-2; size: -; D: TRBD1; CDR3: CASSLGQGEGYTF; DNA: TGTGCCAGCAGCCTGGGACAGGGAGAAGGCTACACCTTC
V: TRBV14; J: TRBJ1-2; size: -; D: -; CDR3: CASSGAGVNYGYTF; DNA: TGTGCCAGCAGCGGGGCCGGGGTCAACTATGGCTACACCTTC
V: TRBV7-9; J: TRBJ1-2; size: -; D: -; CDR3: CASSSRQYGSLNYGYTF; DNA: TGTGCCAGCAGCTCTCGACAATATGGGAGCCTTAACTATGGCTACACCTTC
V: TRBV19; J: TRBJ2-1; size: -; D: TRBD1; CDR3: CASSITPGGDEQFF; DNA: TGTGCCAGTAGTATAACTCCAGGGGGCGATGAGCAGTTCTTC
V: TRBV5-4; J: TRBJ2-1; size: -; D: TRBD2; CDR3: CASSSEAGAYNEQFF; DNA: TGTGCCAGCAGCTCGGAGGCGGGGGCCTACAATGAGCAGTTCTTC
V: TRBV30; J: TRBJ2-5; size: -; D: -; CDR3: CAWMGRPEETQYF; DNA: TGTGCCTGGATGGGCCGGCCCGAAGAGACCCAGTACTTC
V: TRBV6-4; J: TRBJ1-1; size: -; D: -; CDR3: CASSRGAIGNTEAFF; DNA: TGTGCCAGCAGTCGTGGGGCGATAGGGAACACTGAAGCTTTCTTT
V: TRBV5-1; J: TRBJ2-7; size: -; D: -; CDR3: CASSSRARGSVYEQYF; DNA: TGCGCCAGCAGCTCCAGGGCGCGGGGTTCTGTCTACGAGCAGTACTTC
V: TRBV11-2; J: TRBJ1-5; size: -; D: -; CDR3: CASSLGSLGQNNQPQHF; DNA: TGTGCCAGCAGCTTAGGTAGTCTGGGGCAGAACAATCAGCCCCAGCATTTT
V: TRBV2; J: TRBJ1-1; size: -; D: -; CDR3: CASEVEGGVTEAFF; DNA: TGTGCCAGTGAGGTGGAGGGGGGAGTAACTGAAGCTTTCTTT
V: TRBV10-3; J: TRBJ1-1; size: -; D: -; CDR3: CAISEGEGDTEAFF; DNA: TGTGCCATCAGTGAAGGGGAAGGGGACACTGAAGCTTTCTTT
V: TRBV14; J: TRBJ2-7; size: -; D: -; CDR3: CASSLGGFYEQYF; DNA: TGTGCCAGCAGCCTAGGGGGATTCTACGAGCAGTACTTC
V: TRBV18; J: TRBJ1-1; size: many; D: TRBD1; CDR3: CASSPPTGEGTEAFF; DNA: TGTGCCAGCTCACCACCGACAGGGGAAGGGACTGAAGCTTTCTTT
V: TRBV11-2; J: TRBJ2-3; size: -; D: -; CDR3: CARGVAADTQYF; DNA: TGTGCCAGGGGGGTAGCAGCAGATACGCAGTATTTT
V: TRBV7-6; J: TRBJ2-3; size: -; D: -; CDR3: CASSLGGVADTQYF; DNA: TGTGCCAGCAGCTTAGGGGGAGTAGCAGATACGCAGTATTTT
V: TRBV2; J: TRBJ2-6; size: -; D: -; CDR3: CASSWYSGANVLTF; DNA: TGTGCCAGCAGTTGGTACTCTGGGGCCAACGTCCTGACTTTC
V: TRBV10-3; J: TRBJ2-1; size: -; D: -; CDR3: CAISGRSESFKFF; DNA: TGTGCCATCAGTGGTCGTTCAGAGAGTTTTAAGTTCTTC
V: TRBV27; J: TRBJ1-3; size: -; D: TRBD1; CDR3: CASSPRTGDVSFSGNTIYF; DNA: TGTGCCAGCAGTCCGCGGACAGGGGACGTCTCGTTTTCTGGAAACACCATATATTTT
V: TRBV6-5; J: TRBJ1-1; size: -; D: -; CDR3: CASSYSPLGIATEAFF; DNA: TGTGCCAGCAGTTACTCGCCCCTCGGGATCGCAACTGAAGCTTTCTTT
V: TRBV10-3; J: TRBJ1-1; size: -; D: -; CDR3: CASQLRRGGDTEAFF; DNA: TGTGCCAGTCAGTTACGGAGGGGAGGGGACACTGAAGCTTTCTTT
V: TRBV4-2; J: TRBJ2-4; size: -; D: TRBD1; CDR3: CASSHKSGQGKNIQYF; DNA: TGTGCCAGCAGCCATAAGTCGGGACAGGGCAAAAACATTCAGTACTTC
V: TRBV18; J: TRBJ1-1; size: few; D: TRBD1; CDR3: CASSQGGETEAFF; DNA: TGTGCCAGCTCCCAAGGGGGCGAGACTGAAGCTTTCTTT
V: TRBV10-1; J: TRBJ2-2; size: -; D: -; CDR3: CASSEITGKDTGELFF; DNA: TGCGCCAGCAGTGAGATTACAGGGAAGGACACCGGGGAGCTGTTTTTT
V: TRBV7-2; J: TRBJ2-3; size: -; D: -; CDR3: CASSSRTDTQYF; DNA: TGTGCCAGCAGCAGCCGCACAGATACGCAGTATTTT
V: TRBV30; J: TRBJ2-3; size: -; D: TRBD2; CDR3: CAWSSLSGYTQYF; DNA: TGTGCCTGGAGTAGCCTTAGCGGGTATACGCAGTATTTT
V: TRBV6-5; J: TRBJ1-3; size: -; D: TRBD1; CDR3: CASTGTGGGNTIYF; DNA: TGTGCCAGCACAGGGACAGGGGGAGGAAACACCATATATTTT
V: TRBV6-6; J: TRBJ2-7; size: -; D: -; CDR3: CASSYSTRGEQYF; DNA: TGTGCCAGCAGTTACTCGACGAGAGGAGAGCAGTACTTC
V: TRBV19; J: TRBJ2-7; size: -; D: TRBD2; CDR3: CASSPRGGGPSYEQYF; DNA: TGTGCCAGTAGTCCCCGGGGGGGAGGGCCGTCCTACGAGCAGTACTTC
V: TRBV5-1; J: TRBJ2-3; size: -; D: -; CDR3: CASSLGRTDTQYF; DNA: TGCGCCAGCAGCTTGGGGCGCACAGATACGCAGTATTTT
V: TRBV5-1; J: TRBJ1-1; size: -; D: TRBD1; CDR3: CASSFTIKTGGTEAFF; DNA: TGCGCCAGCAGCTTTACAATAAAAACAGGGGGCACTGAAGCTTTCTTT
V: TRBV30; J: TRBJ1-3; size: -; D: TRBD1; CDR3: CAWTGGFGNTIYF; DNA: TGTGCCTGGACAGGGGGTTTCGGAAACACCATATATTTT
V: TRBV5-6; J: TRBJ2-7; size: -; D: -; CDR3: CASSLDGPHGGIYEQYF; DNA: TGTGCCAGCAGCTTGGATGGCCCCCACGGGGGTATATACGAGCAGTACTTC
V: TRBV20-1; J: TRBJ2-7; size: -; D: TRBD2; CDR3: CSATSGNEQYF; DNA: TGCAGTGCAACTAGCGGGAACGAGCAGTACTTC
V: TRBV5-1; J: TRBJ1-2; size: -; D: -; CDR3: CASSGGFGDATNYGYTF; DNA: TGCGCCAGCAGCGGGGGGTTCGGGGACGCGACTAACTATGGCTACACCTTC
V: TRBV5-1; J: TRBJ1-2; size: -; D: -; CDR3: CASSLGSVGRYGYTF; DNA: TGCGCCAGCAGCTTAGGGTCAGTCGGGCGTTATGGCTACACCTTC
V: TRBV28; J: TRBJ2-1; size: -; D: -; CDR3: CASSSSLEEQFF; DNA: TGTGCCAGCAGTTCTAGCCTGGAAGAGCAGTTCTTC